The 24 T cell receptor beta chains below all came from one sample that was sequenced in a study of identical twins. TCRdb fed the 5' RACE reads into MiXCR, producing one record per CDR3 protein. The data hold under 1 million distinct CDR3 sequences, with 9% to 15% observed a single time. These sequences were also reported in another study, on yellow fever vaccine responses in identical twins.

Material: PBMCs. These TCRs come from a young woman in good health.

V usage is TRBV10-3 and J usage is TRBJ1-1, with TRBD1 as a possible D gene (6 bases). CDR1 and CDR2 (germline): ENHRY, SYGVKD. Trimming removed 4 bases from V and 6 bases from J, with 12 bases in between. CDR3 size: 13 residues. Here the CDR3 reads CAISAGRGAEAFF. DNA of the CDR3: TGTGCCATCAGTGCCGGAAGGGGGGCTGAAGCTTTCTTT.

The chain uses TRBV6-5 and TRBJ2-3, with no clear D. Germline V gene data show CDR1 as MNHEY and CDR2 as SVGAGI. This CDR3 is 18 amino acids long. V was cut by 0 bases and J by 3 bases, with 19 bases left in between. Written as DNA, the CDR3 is TGTGCCAGCAGTTACTCCCCCCCGTCATGGAGTAGAACAGATACGCAGTATTTT. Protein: CASSYSPPSWSRTDTQYF.

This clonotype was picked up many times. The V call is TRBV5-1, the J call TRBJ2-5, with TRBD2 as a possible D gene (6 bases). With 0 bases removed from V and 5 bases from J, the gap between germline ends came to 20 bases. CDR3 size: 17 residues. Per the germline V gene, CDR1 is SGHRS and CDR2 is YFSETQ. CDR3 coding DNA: TGCGCCAGCAGCTTGGGGGCGGGGTCCACAAAATCGGAGACCCAGTACTTC. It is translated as CASSLGAGSTKSETQYF.

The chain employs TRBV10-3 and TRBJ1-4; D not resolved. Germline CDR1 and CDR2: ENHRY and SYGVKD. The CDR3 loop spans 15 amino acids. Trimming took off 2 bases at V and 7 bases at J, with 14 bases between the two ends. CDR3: CAISETRELAEKLFF. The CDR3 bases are TGTGCCATCAGTGAGACGAGGGAATTAGCTGAAAAACTGTTTTTT.

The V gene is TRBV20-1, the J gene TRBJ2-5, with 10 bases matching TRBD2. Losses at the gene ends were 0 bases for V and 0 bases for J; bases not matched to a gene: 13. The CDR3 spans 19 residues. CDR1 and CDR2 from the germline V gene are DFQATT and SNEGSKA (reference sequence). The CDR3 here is CSARDYLAASGGHQETQYF. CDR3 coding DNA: TGCAGTGCTAGAGATTACTTAGCGGCTAGCGGGGGCCACCAAGAGACCCAGTACTTC.

CDR3 amino acids: CASSGTSGSSETQYF. CDR3 coding DNA: TGTGCCAGCAGTGGGACTAGCGGGAGTTCTGAGACCCAGTACTTC. This rearrangement joins TRBV2 to TRBJ2-5, with TRBD2 matching 13 bases. Germline V CDR1 and CDR2: SNHLY, FYNNEI. The trim removed 4 bases at V and 5 bases at J, leaving 4 bases unmatched. The CDR3 sequence is 15 residues long.

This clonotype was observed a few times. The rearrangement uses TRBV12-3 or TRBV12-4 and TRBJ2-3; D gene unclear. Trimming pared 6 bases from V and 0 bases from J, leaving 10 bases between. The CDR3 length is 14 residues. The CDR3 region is CASSTETSTDTQYF. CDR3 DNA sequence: TGTGCCAGCAGCACAGAAACTAGCACAGATACGCAGTATTTT.

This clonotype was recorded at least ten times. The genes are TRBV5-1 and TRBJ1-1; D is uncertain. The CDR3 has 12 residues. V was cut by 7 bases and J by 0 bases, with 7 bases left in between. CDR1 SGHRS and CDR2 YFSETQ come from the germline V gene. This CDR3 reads CASGFLNTEAFF. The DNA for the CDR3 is TGCGCCAGCGGTTTCCTGAACACTGAAGCTTTCTTT.

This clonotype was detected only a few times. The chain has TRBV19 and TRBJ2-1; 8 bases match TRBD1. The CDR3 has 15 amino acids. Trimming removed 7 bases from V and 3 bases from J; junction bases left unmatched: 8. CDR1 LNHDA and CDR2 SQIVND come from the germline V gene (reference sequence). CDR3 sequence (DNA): TGTGCCAGTATGGCCGGGACAGGTGTCTACAATGAGCAGTTCTTC. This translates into CASMAGTGVYNEQFF.

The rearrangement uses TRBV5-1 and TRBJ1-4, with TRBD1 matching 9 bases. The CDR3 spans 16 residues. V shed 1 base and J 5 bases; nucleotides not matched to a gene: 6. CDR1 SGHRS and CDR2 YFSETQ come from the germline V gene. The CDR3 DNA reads TGCGCCAGCAGCTTGAAGGGACAGGGCGGGAATGAAAAACTGTTTTTT. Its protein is CASSLKGQGGNEKLFF. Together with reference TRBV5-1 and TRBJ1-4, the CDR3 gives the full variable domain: KAGVTQTPRYLIKTRGQQVTLSCSPISGHRSVSWYQQTPGQGLQFLFEYFSETQRNKGNFPGRFSGRQFSNSRSEMNVSTLELGDSALYLCASSLKGQGGNEKLFFGSGTQLSVL.

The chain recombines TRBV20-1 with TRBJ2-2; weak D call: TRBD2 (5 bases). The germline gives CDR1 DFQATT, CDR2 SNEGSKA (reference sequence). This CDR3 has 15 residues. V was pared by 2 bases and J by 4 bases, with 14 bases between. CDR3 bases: TGCAGTGCTAGAAGAAAGGAGGAGGTCACCGGGGAGCTGTTTTTT. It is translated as CSARRKEEVTGELFF.

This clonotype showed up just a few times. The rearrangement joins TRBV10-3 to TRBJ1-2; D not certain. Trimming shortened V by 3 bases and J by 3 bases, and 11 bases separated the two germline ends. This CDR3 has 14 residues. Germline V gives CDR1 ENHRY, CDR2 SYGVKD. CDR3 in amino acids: CAISDRKVDYGYTF. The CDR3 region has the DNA TGTGCCATCAGTGATCGAAAAGTAGACTATGGCTACACCTTC.

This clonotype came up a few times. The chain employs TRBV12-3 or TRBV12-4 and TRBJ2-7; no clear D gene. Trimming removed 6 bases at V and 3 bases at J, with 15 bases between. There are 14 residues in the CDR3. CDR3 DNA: TGTGCCAGCAGCCCGACCCCGGCCGGCTACGAGCAGTACGTC. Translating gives CASSPTPAGYEQYV.

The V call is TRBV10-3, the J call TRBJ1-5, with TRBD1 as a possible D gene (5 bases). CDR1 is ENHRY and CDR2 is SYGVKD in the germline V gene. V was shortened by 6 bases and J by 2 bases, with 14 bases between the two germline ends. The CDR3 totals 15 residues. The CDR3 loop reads CAISEGPGGNQPQHF. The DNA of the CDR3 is TGTGCCATCAGCGAGGGGCCTGGGGGCAATCAGCCCCAGCATTTT.

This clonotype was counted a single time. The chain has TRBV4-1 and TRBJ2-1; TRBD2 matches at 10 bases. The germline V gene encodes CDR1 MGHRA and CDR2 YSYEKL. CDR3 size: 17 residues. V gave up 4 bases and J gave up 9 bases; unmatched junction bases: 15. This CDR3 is CASSRGLLAGARGEQFF. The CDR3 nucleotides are TGCGCCAGCAGCCGAGGTCTTCTAGCGGGAGCCCGGGGTGAGCAGTTCTTC.

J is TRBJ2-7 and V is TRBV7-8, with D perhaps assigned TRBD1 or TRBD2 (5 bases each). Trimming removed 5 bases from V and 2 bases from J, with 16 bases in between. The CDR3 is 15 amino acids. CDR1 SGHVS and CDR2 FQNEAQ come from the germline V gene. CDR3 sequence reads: CASSPRDGRTYEQYF. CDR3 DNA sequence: TGTGCCAGCAGCCCACGGGACGGACGAACCTACGAGCAGTACTTC.

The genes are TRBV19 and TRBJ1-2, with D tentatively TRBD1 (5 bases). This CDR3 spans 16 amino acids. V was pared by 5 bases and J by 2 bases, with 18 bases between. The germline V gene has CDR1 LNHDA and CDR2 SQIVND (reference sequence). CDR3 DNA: TGTGCCAGTAGTCCCCAAGGGACCAGGGCCAACTATGGCTACACCTTC. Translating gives CASSPQGTRANYGYTF.

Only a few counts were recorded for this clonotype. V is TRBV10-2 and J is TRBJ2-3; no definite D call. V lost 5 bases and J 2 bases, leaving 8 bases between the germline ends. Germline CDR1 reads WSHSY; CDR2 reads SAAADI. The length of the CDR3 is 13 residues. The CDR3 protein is CASSRTYTDTQYF. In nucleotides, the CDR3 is TGCGCCAGCAGTCGTACTTACACAGATACGCAGTATTTT.

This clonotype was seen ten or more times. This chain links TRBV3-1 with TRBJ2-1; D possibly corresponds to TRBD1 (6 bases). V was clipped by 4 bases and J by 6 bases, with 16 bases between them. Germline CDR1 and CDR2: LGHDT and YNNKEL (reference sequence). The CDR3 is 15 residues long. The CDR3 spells CASSPGGGSRNEQFF. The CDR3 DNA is TGTGCCAGCAGCCCCGGTGGGGGCTCTCGCAATGAGCAGTTCTTC.

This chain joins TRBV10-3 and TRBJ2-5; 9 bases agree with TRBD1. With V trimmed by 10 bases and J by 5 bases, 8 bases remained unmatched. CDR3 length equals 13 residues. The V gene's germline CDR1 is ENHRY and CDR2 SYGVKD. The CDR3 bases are TGTGCCACGGGACAGGGCAATCAGGAGACCCAGTACTTC. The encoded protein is CATGQGNQETQYF.

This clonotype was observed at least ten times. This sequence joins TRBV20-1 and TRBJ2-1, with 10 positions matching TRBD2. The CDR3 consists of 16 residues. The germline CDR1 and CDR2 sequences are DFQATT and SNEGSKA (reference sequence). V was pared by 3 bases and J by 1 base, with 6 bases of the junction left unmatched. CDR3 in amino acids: CSARTSGSGSYNEQFF. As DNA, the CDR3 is TGCAGTGCTAGGACTAGCGGGTCCGGGTCCTACAATGAGCAGTTCTTC.

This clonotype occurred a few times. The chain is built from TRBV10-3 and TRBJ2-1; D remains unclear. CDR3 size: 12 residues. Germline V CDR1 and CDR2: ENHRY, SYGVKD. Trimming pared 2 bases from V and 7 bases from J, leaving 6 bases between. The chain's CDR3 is CAISETDNEQFF. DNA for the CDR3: TGTGCCATCAGTGAGACAGATAATGAGCAGTTCTTC.

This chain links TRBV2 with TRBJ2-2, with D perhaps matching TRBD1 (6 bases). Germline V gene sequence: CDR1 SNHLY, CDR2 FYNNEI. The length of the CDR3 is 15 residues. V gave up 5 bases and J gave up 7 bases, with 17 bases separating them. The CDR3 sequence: CASSPPWGPGGELFF. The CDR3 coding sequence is TGTGCCAGCAGTCCACCTTGGGGGCCCGGCGGGGAGCTGTTTTTT.

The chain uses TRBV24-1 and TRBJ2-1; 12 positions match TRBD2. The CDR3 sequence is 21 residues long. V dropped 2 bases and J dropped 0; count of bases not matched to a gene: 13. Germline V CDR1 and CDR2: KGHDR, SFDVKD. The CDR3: CATSDSGLAGSVLLSYNEQFF. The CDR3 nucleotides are TGTGCCACCAGTGATTCGGGACTAGCGGGCTCCGTGCTCCTCTCCTACAATGAGCAGTTCTTC.